This T cell receptor (beta chain) originates from a study of Graves' ophthalmopathy and Graves' hyperthyroidism. The authors amplified TCR beta CDR3 regions from RNA transcripts. Following a first-round RT-PCR that used HTBI primers, a second-round multiplex PCR was carried out. MiXCR, run by TCRdb on the multiplex PCR reads, gives a single entry per CDR3 protein. The table has about 400,000 distinct CDR3 sequences, over 20% seen once. The TCR comes from a young woman with stable Graves' hyperthyroidism. Sequenced material: peripheral blood.

In DNA, the CDR3 is TGTGCCAGCAGTGGAGGGGAGGGGGGCACTGAAGCTTTCTTT. It yields the protein CASSGGEGGTEAFF. This chain connects TRBV27 to TRBJ1-1, with D possibly being TRBD1 (6 bases). This CDR3 is 14 amino acids long. The germline gives CDR1 MNHEY, CDR2 SMNVEV (reference sequence). With 5 bases removed from V and 4 bases from J, the gap between germline ends came to 14 bases.